These T cell receptor beta chains were read from a single sample in a study of T cells in Graves' hyperthyroidism and ophthalmopathy. TCRdb re-called the multiplex PCR reads with MiXCR, one entry per CDR3 protein. Here the sample spans over 450,000 distinct CDR3 sequences, around 15% being singletons. Sequencing was carried out using blood. The receptors were gathered from a woman under 30 with Graves' hyperthyroidism. Both conserved end residues are part of each CDR3. A D gene is named only where the DNA matches it firmly. Part of the rows lack a size; the others show once, few, many or a class for expanded clones.

CDR3 protein,CDR3 DNA,V gene,D gene,J gene,clone size
CASSFGLLGDTEAFF,TGTGCCAGCAGTTTCGGACTCCTGGGGGACACTGAAGCTTTCTTT,TRBV12-3/TRBV12-4,-,TRBJ1-1,many
CASSVLTSGGPDTQYF,TGTGCCAGCAGCGTGCTGACTAGCGGGGGGCCAGATACGCAGTATTTT,TRBV9,TRBD2,TRBJ2-3,-
CANSPRGGVLQETQYF,TGTGCCAACAGCCCCAGAGGGGGAGTACTCCAAGAGACCCAGTACTTC,TRBV11-2,-,TRBJ2-5,many
CASSVVGSGGELFF,TGTGCCAGCAGCGTAGTCGGGAGTGGCGGGGAGCTGTTTTTT,TRBV9,-,TRBJ2-2,many
CASSQDNRSEKLFF,TGCGCCAGCAGCCAAGATAATCGGAGTGAAAAACTGTTTTTT,TRBV4-1,-,TRBJ1-4,few
CASGPGIEYEQYF,TGTGCCAGCGGACCAGGGATAGAATACGAGCAGTACTTC,TRBV27,-,TRBJ2-7,many
CSARGETSGRARGETQYF,TGCAGTGCTAGAGGGGAGACTAGCGGGAGGGCCCGGGGAGAGACCCAGTACTTC,TRBV20-1,TRBD2,TRBJ2-5,medium-sized
CASEPGPNQPQHF,TGTGCCAGTGAACCGGGCCCCAATCAACCCCAGCATTTT,TRBV2,-,TRBJ1-5,many
CASSLDTYYGYTF,TGTGCCAGCAGCTTAGACACTTACTATGGCTACACCTTC,TRBV11-2,-,TRBJ1-2,many
CASSQGSGTGDEQYF,TGCGCCAGCAGCCAAGGATCCGGGACAGGGGACGAGCAGTACTTC,TRBV4-1,TRBD1,TRBJ2-7,-
CASSVVQFNQPQHF,TGTGCCAGCAGTGTGGTACAGTTCAATCAGCCCCAGCATTTT,TRBV6-1,-,TRBJ1-5,few
CASSQLSAYNEQFF,TGTGCCAGCAGCCAACTCAGCGCCTACAATGAGCAGTTCTTC,TRBV14,-,TRBJ2-1,many
CASSSTTGWNYGYTF,TGTGCCAGCAGTTCCACCACGGGGTGGAACTATGGCTACACCTTC,TRBV28,-,TRBJ1-2,many
CASSEYKGSDTEAFF,TGTGCCAGCAGTGAATATAAAGGGTCGGACACTGAAGCTTTCTTT,TRBV25-1,-,TRBJ1-1,many
CASRGPGQGSNQPQHF,TGTGCCAGCAGAGGGCCCGGACAGGGTAGCAATCAGCCCCAGCATTTT,TRBV2,TRBD1,TRBJ1-5,many
CASSQGQGGSNYGYTF,TGTGCCAGCAGCCAAGGACAGGGAGGATCTAACTATGGCTACACCTTC,TRBV9,TRBD1,TRBJ1-2,-
CSARPRGIAYNEQFF,TGCAGTGCTAGGCCCAGGGGGATCGCCTACAATGAGCAGTTCTTC,TRBV20-1,TRBD1,TRBJ2-1,many
CASMVAYNEQFF,TGTGCCAGCATGGTGGCCTACAATGAGCAGTTCTTC,TRBV5-6,-,TRBJ2-1,-
CSARVADTGELFF,TGCAGTGCTAGGGTAGCGGACACCGGGGAGCTGTTTTTT,TRBV20-1,-,TRBJ2-2,many
CASSSVTGAEAFF,TGTGCCAGCAGCTCAGTGACAGGGGCTGAAGCTTTCTTT,TRBV7-8,TRBD1,TRBJ1-1,many
CSVSGPNQETQYF,TGCAGCGTATCGGGACCGAATCAAGAGACCCAGTACTTC,TRBV29-1,-,TRBJ2-5,many
CASSPPGFYQETQYF,TGTGCCAGCTCACCACCGGGGTTTTACCAAGAGACCCAGTACTTC,TRBV18,-,TRBJ2-5,many
CASSHPGQGGTF,TGTGCCAGCAGTCACCCGGGACAGGGGGGAACCTTC,TRBV12-3/TRBV12-4,TRBD1,TRBJ1-2,many
CASSPDRVRDEQYF,TGTGCCAGCAGCCCGGACAGGGTAAGAGACGAGCAGTACTTC,TRBV11-2,TRBD1,TRBJ2-7,many
CSVEGQTGQPQHF,TGCAGCGTTGAGGGACAAACCGGTCAGCCCCAGCATTTT,TRBV29-1,-,TRBJ1-5,many
CASSLFFSTSEEPHEQFF,TGTGCCAGCAGCTTATTTTTTTCGACTAGCGAAGAGCCCCATGAGCAGTTCTTC,TRBV11-3,TRBD2,TRBJ2-1,many
CASSTLTSGHNEQFF,TGTGCCAGCAGCACTCTGACTAGCGGACACAATGAGCAGTTCTTC,TRBV11-2,TRBD2,TRBJ2-1,-
CSATRLAGGMDTQYF,TGCAGTGCTACCCGACTAGCGGGCGGGATGGATACGCAGTATTTT,TRBV20-1,TRBD2,TRBJ2-3,many
CATSDPVPGLGELFF,TGTGCCACCAGTGACCCTGTCCCGGGCTTAGGGGAGCTGTTTTTT,TRBV24-1,-,TRBJ2-2,-
CASSPPSGTSYNEQFF,TGTGCCAGCAGCCCCCCTAGCGGGACTTCCTACAATGAGCAGTTCTTC,TRBV9,TRBD2,TRBJ2-1,many
CASSIPGGTSYEQYF,TGTGCCAGTAGTATACCCGGGGGGACAAGCTACGAGCAGTACTTC,TRBV19,-,TRBJ2-7,many
CASSFSDRTDTQYF,TGTGCCAGCAGCTTTAGCGACCGCACAGATACGCAGTATTTT,TRBV7-3,-,TRBJ2-3,many
CASSSAGGDYGYTF,TGCGCCAGCAGCTCCGCAGGGGGCGACTATGGCTACACCTTC,TRBV5-1,TRBD1,TRBJ1-2,many
CASGTYNEQFF,TGTGCCAGCGGAACCTACAATGAGCAGTTCTTC,TRBV2,-,TRBJ2-1,many
CASSPGGLPGNTGELFF,TGCGCCAGCAGCCCCGGGGGGCTACCGGGGAACACCGGGGAGCTGTTTTTT,TRBV4-1,-,TRBJ2-2,-
CASSPDGGRVEQYF,TGTGCCAGCAGCCCCGATGGAGGCAGGGTGGAGCAGTACTTC,TRBV11-3,-,TRBJ2-7,many
CASTPGMGPDIQYF,TGTGCCAGCACCCCGGGAATGGGCCCGGACATTCAGTACTTC,TRBV12-3/TRBV12-4,-,TRBJ2-4,many
CASINLGGEAFF,TGTGCCAGCATCAACCTAGGGGGTGAAGCTTTCTTT,TRBV12-3/TRBV12-4,-,TRBJ1-1,many
CASGLLLRQTPRRENEQFF,TGTGCTAGTGGTTTGCTCCTCCGACAGACCCCCAGGAGGGAGAATGAGCAGTTCTTC,TRBV12-5,-,TRBJ2-1,many
CASSMWDGGEAFF,TGTGCCAGTAGTATGTGGGACGGCGGAGAAGCTTTCTTT,TRBV19,-,TRBJ1-1,many
CASSLSIAGGPGGDTQYF,TGTGCCAGCAGCTTATCAATAGCGGGAGGGCCGGGTGGAGATACGCAGTATTTT,TRBV7-2,TRBD2,TRBJ2-3,many
CASSPGTGDTEAFF,TGTGCCAGCAGTCCCGGGACAGGGGACACTGAAGCTTTCTTT,TRBV12-3/TRBV12-4,TRBD1,TRBJ1-1,many
CASSFRDNSPLHF,TGTGCCAGCAGTTTCCGGGATAATTCACCCCTCCACTTT,TRBV27,-,TRBJ1-6,many
CASSRTGEKLFF,TGTGCCAGCAGCCGGACAGGCGAAAAACTGTTTTTT,TRBV2,TRBD1,TRBJ1-4,many
CASSLAGPNTGELFF,TGTGCCAGCAGCTTAGCAGGGCCAAACACCGGGGAGCTGTTTTTT,TRBV7-2,-,TRBJ2-2,-